This T cell receptor beta chain was retrieved from a study of prognosis after radiotherapy for stage I lung cancer. V dropped 4 bases and J dropped 2; count of bases not matched to a gene: 1. Germline V gives CDR1 KGHDR, CDR2 SFDVKD. There are 13 residues in the CDR3. Of note for this clonotype: Its antigen is unidentified.

Study results and caveats: There were reportedly differences in TRBV and TRBJ gene usage between patients with and without metastases. In patients receiving stereotactic body radiation therapy, unique TCR clone counts fell afterward, median roughly 10,000 versus 7,000.

Genomic DNA provided the template from which TCR beta CDR3 was amplified by two-round multiplex PCR. First-round PCR, the initial amplification, used primers specific to each TRBV and TRBJ gene. TCRdb reprocessed the multiplex PCR reads with MiXCR, giving one entry per CDR3 protein. The sample carries approximately 25,000 distinct CDR3 sequences, about 41% recorded once. The receptor was isolated from a donor aged 50 or older with non-small cell lung cancer. Sample: PBMCs, taken before or after stereotactic body radiation therapy (not recorded which). This chain links TRBV24-1 with TRBJ2-7; 7 bases align to TRBD1. The DNA of the CDR3 is TGTGCCACCAGTGAGACAGGGACCTACGAGCAGTACTTC. Its translation: CATSETGTYEQYF.